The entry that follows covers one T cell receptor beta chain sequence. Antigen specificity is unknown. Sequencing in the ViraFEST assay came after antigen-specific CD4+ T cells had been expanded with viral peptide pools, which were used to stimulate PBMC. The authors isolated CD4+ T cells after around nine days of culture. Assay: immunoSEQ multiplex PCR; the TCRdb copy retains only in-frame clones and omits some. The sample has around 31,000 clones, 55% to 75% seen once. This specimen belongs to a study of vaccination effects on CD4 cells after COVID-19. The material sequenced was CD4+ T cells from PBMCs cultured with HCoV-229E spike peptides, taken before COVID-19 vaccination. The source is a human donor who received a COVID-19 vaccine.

The CDR3 is CAWSVQGGQPQHF. The CDR3 nucleotides are TGTGCCTGGAGTGTACAGGGCGGTCAGCCCCAGCATTTT. The chain uses TRBV30 and TRBJ1-5, with D tentatively TRBD1 (6 bases). Germline lookup yields CDR1 GTSNPN and CDR2 SVGIG (reference sequence). The CDR3 length is 13 residues. Deletions cut 0 bases from V and 6 bases from J, with 9 bases between.